Reported below is one T cell receptor (beta chain). The antigen it recognizes is unknown. Within one base of it there is no much larger clone, and no base qualities were kept. The CDR3 runs 14 amino acids, cysteine and phenylalanine included. Only CDR3 DNA remains: 42 bases, in frame from the first base. Looking up the germline V gene (reference sequence) yields CDR1 SEHNR and CDR2 FQNEAQ. Unmatched junction bases come to 4, with V trimmed by 4 bases and J by 7 bases. TCRbeta CDR3 regions were amplified from genomic DNA using the immunoSEQ Assay, a bias-controlled multiplex PCR. In the authors' own workflow: The number of nucleated cells in each sample was estimated from the amplification of reference gene primers within the assay. Sequence reads were collapsed and filtered to measure the absolute abundance of every unique TCRbeta CDR3 rearrangement. For each sample, productive Simpson clonality was calculated as the square root of Simpson's diversity index over productive rearrangements. As stored in TCRdb, this immuneACCESS dataset retains in-frame rearrangements with V and J assigned. A fraction of the clones does not appear; measured against another copy, unresolved V genes explain less than half of the discrepancy, and the remainder lacks a known reason. V, J and clone size were drawn from that table, and D and trimming were deduced from the DNA. This sample has around 95,000 clones in its table, and approximately 84% of those were observed once. The ten largest clones capture roughly 7.3% of the sample.

Collaborating institutions collected whole blood in K2EDTA tubes following their own protocols. For TCRbeta analysis, collaborators shipped samples in one of three forms: frozen whole blood, isolated PBMCs, or DNA extracted from either of those sample types. The source of the sample is a study of blood T cell repertoires in COVID-19 (dated by TCRdb to 2019 to 2021). With respect to the entire study: Collaborator samples came from the United States, Italy and Spain and covered acute and convalescent phases of COVID-19. The material from the prospective study consisted of cDNA or gDNA derived from T cells, B-cell-depleted T cells, or PBMCs. The dataset comprised deeply sampled blood TCRbeta repertoires from subjects exposed to, actively infected with, or recovered from COVID-19. A freely available public database, intended as a resource for researchers studying the immune response to SARS-CoV-2, is where the repertoires were released. Samples were obtained from the ongoing ImmuneRACE study (first 160 participants) and from about 1,300 subjects provided by 6 global collaborators. The sample metadata nearly always contained a de-identified subject ID, COVID-19 status, age in years and sex. Where HLA class I and class II types were available, the types were taken from metadata supplied by the sample provider, not from assay-based typing.

General conclusions and limits of the study: The amount of clinical and demographic metadata varied by source and participant and was provided uncurated.

The origin of this receptor is a man aged 25 to 45 in a cohort sampled during active COVID-19. Sequencing input: peripheral blood. Rearrangement joined TRBV7-9 to TRBJ1-6; TRBD1 fits 7 bases in the junction. The sequenced DNA: TGTGCCAGCAGCTCCGGGACAGACAATTCACCCCTCCACTTT. Its translation reads: CASSSGTDNSPLHF. Full variable domain (CDR3 extended with the reference TRBV7-9 and TRBJ1-6 proteins): DTGVSQNPRHKITKRGQNVTFRCDPISEHNRLYWYRQTLGQGPEFLTYFQNEAQLEKSRLLSDRFSAERPKGSFSTLEIQRTEQGDSAMYLCASSSGTDNSPLHFGNGTRLTVT.